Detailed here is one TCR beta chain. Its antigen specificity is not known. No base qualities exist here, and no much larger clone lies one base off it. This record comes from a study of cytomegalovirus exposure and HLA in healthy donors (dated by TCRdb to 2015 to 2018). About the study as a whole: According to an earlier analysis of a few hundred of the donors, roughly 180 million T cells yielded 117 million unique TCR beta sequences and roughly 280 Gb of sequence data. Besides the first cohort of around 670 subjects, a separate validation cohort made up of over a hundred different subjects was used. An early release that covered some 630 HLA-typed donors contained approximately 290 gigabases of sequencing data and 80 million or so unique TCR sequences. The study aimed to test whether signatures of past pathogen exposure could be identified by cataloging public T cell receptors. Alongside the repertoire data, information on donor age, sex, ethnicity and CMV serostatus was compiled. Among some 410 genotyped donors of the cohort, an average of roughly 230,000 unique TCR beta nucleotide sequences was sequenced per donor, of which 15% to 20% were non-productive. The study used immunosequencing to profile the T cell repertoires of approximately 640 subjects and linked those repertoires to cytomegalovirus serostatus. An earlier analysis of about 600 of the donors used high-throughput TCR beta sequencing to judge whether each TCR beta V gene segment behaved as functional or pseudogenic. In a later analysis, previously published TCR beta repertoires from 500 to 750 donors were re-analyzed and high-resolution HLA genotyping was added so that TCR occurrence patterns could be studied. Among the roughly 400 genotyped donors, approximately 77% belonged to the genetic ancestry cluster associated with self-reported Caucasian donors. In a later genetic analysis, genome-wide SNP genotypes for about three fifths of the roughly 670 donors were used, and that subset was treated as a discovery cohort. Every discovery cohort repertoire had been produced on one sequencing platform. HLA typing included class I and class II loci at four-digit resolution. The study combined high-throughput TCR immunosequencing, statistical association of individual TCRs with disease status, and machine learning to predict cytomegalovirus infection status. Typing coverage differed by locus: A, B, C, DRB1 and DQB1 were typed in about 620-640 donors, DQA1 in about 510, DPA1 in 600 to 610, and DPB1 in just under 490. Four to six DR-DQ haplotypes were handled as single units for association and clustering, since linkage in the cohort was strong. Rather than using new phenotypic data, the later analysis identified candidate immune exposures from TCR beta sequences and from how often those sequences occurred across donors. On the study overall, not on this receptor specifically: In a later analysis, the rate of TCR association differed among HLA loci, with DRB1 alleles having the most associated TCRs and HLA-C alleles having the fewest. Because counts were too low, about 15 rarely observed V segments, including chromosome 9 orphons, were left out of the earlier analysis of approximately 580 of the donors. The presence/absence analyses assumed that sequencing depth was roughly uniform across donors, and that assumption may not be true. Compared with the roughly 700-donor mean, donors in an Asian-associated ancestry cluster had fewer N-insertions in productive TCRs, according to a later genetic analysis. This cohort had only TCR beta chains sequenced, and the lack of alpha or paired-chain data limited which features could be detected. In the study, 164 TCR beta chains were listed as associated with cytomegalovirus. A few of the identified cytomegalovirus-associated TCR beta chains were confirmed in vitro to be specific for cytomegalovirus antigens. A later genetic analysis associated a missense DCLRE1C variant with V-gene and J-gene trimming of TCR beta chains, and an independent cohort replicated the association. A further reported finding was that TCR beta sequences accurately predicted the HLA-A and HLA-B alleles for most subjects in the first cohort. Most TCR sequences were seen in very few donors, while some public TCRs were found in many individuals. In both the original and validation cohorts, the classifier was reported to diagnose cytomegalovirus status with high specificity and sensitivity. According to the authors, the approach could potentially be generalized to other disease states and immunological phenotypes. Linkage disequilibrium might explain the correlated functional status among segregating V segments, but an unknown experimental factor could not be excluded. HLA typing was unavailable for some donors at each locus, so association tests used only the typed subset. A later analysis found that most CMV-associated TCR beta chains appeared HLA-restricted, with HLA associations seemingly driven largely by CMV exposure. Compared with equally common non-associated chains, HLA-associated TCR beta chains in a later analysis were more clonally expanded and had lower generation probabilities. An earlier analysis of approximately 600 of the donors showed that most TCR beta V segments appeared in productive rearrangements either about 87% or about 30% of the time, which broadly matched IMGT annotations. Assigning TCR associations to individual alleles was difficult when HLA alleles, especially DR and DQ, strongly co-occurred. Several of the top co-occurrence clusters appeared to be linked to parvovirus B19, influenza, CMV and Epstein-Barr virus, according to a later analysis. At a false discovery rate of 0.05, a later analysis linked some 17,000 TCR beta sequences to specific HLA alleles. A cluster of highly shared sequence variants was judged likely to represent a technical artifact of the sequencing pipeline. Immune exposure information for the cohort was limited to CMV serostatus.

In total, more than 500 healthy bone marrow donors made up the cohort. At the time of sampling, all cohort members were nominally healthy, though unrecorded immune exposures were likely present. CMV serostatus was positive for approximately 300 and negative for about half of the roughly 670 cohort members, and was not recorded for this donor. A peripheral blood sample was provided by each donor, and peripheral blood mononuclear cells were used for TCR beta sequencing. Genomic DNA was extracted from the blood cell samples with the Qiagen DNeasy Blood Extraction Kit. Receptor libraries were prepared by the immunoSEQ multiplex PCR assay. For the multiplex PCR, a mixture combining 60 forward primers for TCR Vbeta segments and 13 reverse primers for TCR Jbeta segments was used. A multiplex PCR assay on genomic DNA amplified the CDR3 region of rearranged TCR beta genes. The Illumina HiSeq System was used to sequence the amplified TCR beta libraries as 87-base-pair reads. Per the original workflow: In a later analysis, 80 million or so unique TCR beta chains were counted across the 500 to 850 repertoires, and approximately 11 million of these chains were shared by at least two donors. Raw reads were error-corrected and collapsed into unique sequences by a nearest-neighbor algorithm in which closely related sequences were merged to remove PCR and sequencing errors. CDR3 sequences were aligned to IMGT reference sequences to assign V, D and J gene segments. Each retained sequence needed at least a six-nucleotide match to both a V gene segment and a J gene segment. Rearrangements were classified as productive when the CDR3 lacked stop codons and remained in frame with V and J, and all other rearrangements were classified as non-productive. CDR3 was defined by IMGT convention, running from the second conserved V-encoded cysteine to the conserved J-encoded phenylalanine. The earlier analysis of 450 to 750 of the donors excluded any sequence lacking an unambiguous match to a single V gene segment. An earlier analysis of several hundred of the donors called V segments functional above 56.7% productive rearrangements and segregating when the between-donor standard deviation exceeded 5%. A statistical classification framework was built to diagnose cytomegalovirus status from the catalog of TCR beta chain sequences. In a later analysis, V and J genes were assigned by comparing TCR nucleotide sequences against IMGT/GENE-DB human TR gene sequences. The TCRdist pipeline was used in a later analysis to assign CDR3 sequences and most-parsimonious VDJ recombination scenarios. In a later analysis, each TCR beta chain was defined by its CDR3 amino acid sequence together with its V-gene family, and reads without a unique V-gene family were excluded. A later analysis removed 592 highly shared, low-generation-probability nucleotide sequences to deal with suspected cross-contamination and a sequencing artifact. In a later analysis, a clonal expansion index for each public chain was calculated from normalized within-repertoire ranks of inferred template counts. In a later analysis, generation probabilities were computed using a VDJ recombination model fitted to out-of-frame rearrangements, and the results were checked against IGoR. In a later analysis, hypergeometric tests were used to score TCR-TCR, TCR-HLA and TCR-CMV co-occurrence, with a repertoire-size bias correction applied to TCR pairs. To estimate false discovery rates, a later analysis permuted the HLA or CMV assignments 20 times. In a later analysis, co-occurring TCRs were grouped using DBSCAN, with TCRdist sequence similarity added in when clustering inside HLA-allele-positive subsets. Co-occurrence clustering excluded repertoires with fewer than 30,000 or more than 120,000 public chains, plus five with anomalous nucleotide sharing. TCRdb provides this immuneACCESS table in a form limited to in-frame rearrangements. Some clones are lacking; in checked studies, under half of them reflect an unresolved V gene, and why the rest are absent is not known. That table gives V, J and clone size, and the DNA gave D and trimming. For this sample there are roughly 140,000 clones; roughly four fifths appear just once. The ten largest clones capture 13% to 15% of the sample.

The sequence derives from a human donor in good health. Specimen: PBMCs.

For the CDR3, the sequence is CASSERVGRGQGAFRQFF. The sequence in DNA is TGTGCCAGCAGTGAAAGGGTGGGTAGGGGACAGGGGGCGTTTCGCCAGTTCTTC. The V and J segments used are TRBV6-1 and TRBJ2-1, with TRBD1 identical over 12 junction bases. The germline V gene sets CDR1 to MNHNS and CDR2 to SASEGT. Trimming takes 2 bases off V and 13 bases off J; junction bases not matched to a gene: 18. The cysteine opens and the phenylalanine closes a CDR3 of 18 amino acids. Only the CDR3 region is kept as DNA, spanning 54 bases read in frame from base 1.